This T cell receptor (beta chain) is drawn from a study of tumor-infiltrating lymphocytes in primary liver carcinoma. The CDR3 has 12 residues. Germline CDR1 DFQATT, CDR2 SNEGSKA (reference sequence). V lost 2 bases and J 4 bases, leaving 8 bases between the germline ends. Starting from approximately 470 ng of total RNA, TCR beta cDNA was produced with a primer in the constant region. Amplification in three nested multiplex PCR rounds with slightly modified ARM-PCR gave rise to TCR beta libraries. A C-beta reverse primer and TRBV1-TRBV30 forward primers served in each of the first two PCR rounds, at 10 cycles apiece. MiXCR, run by TCRdb on the multiplex PCR reads, gives a single entry per CDR3 protein. The repertoire includes about 92,000 distinct CDR3 sequences, 68% of them detected once, and 27% sits in the top ten. Extraction of RNA together with DNA used about 18-31 mg of unsorted bulk tissue.

Study findings and constraints: Significantly greater top-250-clone fractions characterized tumors relative to blood (p = 0.039). Whereas tumor region pairs overlapped more, tumor-adjacent and tumor-blood pairs overlapped less.

About this clonotype: Its matching antigen is unknown.

Source material: tumor-adjacent normal liver tissue. The chain carries TRBV20-1 and TRBJ1-2; D gene unclear. The TCR originated in a man between 40 and 49 years old with primary liver carcinoma and hepatitis B virus infection. The CDR3 DNA reads TGCAGTGCTAGAACGAGCGCCTATGGCTACACCTTC. Its protein product is CSARTSAYGYTF.